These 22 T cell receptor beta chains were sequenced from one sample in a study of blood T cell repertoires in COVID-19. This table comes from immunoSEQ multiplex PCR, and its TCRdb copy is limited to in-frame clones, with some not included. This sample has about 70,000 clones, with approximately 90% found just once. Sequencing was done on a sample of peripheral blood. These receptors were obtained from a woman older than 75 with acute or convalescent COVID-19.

The CDR3 protein is CASRTTGGNTEAFF. The CDR3 nucleotides read TGTGCCAGCAGAACGACAGGGGGGAACACTGAAGCTTTCTTT. This chain connects TRBV6-6 to TRBJ1-1, with TRBD1 matching over 9 bases. In germline, CDR1 is MNHNY, CDR2 SVGAGI (reference sequence). V lost 6 bases, J lost 1 base, and 3 bases stayed unmatched. The CDR3 has 14 residues.

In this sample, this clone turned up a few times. For the CDR3, the DNA is TGTGCCACCAGTGATTTCGGGGGTGGCTACACCTTC. It specifies CATSDFGGGYTF. V usage is TRBV24-1 and J usage is TRBJ1-2, with a tentative D call TRBD1 (5 bases). The V end was cut by 1 base, the J end by 7 bases, with 6 bases between. The CDR3 is made up of 12 amino acids. From germline, CDR1 is KGHDR and CDR2 SFDVKD.

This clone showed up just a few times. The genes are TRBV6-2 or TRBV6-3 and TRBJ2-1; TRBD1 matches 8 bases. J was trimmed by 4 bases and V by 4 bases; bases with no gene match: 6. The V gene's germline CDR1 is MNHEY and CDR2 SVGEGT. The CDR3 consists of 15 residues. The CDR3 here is CASSSGQGGYNEQFF. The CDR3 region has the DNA TGTGCCAGCAGTTCTGGACAGGGAGGATACAATGAGCAGTTCTTC.

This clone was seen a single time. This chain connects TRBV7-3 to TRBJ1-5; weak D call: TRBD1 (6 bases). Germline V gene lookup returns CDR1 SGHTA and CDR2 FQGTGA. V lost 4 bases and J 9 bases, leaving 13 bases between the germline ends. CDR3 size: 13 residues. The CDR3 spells CASSSHGGGPQHF. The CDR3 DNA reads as TGTGCCAGCAGCTCCCATGGGGGCGGGCCCCAGCATTTT. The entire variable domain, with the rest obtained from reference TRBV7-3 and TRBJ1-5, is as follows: GAGVSQTPSNKVTEKGKYVELRCDPISGHTALYWYRQSLGQGPEFLIYFQGTGAADDSGLPNDRFFAVRPEGSVSTLKIQRTERGDSAVYLCASSSHGGGPQHFGDGTRLSIL.

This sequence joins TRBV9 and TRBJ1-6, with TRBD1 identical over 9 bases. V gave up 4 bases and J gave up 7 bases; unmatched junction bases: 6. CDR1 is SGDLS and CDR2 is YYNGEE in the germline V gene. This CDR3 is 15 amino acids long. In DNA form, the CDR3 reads TGTGCCAGCAGCCCCCGGACAGGGGAGAATTCACCCCTCCACTTT. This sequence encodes CASSPRTGENSPLHF.

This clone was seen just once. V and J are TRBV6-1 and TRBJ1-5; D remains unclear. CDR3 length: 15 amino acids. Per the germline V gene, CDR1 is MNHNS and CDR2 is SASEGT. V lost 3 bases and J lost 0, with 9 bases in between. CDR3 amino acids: CASSEGSISNQPQHF. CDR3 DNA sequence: TGTGCCAGCAGTGAGGGGAGTATTAGCAATCAGCCCCAGCATTTT.

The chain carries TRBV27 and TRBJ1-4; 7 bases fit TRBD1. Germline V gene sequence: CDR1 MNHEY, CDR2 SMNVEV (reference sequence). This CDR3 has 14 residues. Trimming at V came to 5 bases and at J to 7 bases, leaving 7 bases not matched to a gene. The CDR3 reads CASSIQGLGEKLFF. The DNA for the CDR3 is TGTGCCAGCAGTATACAGGGGTTGGGTGAAAAACTGTTTTTT. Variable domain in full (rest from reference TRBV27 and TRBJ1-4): EAQVTQNPRYLITVTGKKLTVTCSQNMNHEYMSWYRQDPGLGLRQIYYSMNVEVTDKGDVPEGYKVSRKEKRNFPLILESPSPNQTSLYFCASSIQGLGEKLFFGSGTQLSVL.

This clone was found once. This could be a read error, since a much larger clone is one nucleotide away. CDR3 region: CASSFGNSPLHF. The CDR3 DNA is TGTGCCAGCAGTTTCGGGAATTCACCCCTCCACTTT. V and J are TRBV12-3 or TRBV12-4 and TRBJ1-6; no definite D call. This CDR3 region has 12 residues. V lost 3 bases and J 7 bases, leaving 4 bases between the germline ends.

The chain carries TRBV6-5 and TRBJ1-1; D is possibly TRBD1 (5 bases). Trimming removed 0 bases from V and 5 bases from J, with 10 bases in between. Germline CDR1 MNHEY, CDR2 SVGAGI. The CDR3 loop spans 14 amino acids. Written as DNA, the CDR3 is TGTGCCAGCAGTTACTCTCGGCCAGGGACTGAAGCTTTCTTT. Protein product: CASSYSRPGTEAFF.

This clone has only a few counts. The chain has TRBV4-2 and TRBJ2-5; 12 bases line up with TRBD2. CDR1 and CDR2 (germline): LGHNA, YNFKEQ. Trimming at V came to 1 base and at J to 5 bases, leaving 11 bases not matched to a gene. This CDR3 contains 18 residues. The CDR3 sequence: CASSQGDRGLAGLETQYF. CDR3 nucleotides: TGTGCCAGCAGCCAAGGGGACCGTGGACTAGCGGGGTTGGAGACCCAGTACTTC.

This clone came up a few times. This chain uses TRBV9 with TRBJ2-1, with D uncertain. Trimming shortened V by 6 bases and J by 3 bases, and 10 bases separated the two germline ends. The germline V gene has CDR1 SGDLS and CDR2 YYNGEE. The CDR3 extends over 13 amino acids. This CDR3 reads CASNSPGYNEQFF. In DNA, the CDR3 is TGTGCCAGCAACTCCCCGGGCTACAATGAGCAGTTCTTC.

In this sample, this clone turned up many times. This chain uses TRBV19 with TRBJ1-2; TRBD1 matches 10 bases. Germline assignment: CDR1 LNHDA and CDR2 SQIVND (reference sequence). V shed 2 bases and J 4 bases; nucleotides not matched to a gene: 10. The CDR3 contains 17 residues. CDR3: CASSILRQGAQFYGYTF. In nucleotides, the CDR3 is TGTGCCAGTAGTATATTGAGACAGGGGGCGCAGTTCTATGGCTACACCTTC.

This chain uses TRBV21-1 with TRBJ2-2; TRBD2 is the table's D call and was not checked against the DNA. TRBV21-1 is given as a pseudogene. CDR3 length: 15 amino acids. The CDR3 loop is CASTLSGTNTGELFF. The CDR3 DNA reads TGTGCCAGCACCTTGAGCGGGACGAACACCGGGGAGCTGTTTTTT.

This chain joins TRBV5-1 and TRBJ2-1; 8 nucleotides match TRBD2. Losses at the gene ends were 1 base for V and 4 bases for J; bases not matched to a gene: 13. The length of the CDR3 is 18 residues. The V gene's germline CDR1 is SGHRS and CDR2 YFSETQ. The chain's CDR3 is CASSLMWSGGSYYNEQFF. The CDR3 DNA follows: TGCGCCAGCAGCTTGATGTGGTCGGGAGGGTCTTATTACAATGAGCAGTTCTTC.

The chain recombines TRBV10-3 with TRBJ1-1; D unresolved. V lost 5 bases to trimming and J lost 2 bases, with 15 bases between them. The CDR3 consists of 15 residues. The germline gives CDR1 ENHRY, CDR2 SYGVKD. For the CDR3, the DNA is TGTGCCATCAGTCCCCAATTGGGAGGCAACACTGAAGCTTTCTTT. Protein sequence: CAISPQLGGNTEAFF.

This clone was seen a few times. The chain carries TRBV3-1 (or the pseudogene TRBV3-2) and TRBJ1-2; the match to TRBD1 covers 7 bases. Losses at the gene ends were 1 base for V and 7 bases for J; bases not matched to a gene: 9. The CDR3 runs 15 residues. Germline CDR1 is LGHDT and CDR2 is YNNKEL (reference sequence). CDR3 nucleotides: TGTGCCAGCAGCCAAGGACAGGGAGGTGGCAGTGGCTACACCTTC. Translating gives CASSQGQGGGSGYTF.

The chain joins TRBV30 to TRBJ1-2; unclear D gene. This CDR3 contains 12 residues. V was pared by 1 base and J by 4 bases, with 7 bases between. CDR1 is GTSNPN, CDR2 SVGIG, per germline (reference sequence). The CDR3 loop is CAWSGGGYGYTF. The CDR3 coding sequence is TGTGCCTGGAGTGGGGGAGGCTATGGCTACACCTTC.

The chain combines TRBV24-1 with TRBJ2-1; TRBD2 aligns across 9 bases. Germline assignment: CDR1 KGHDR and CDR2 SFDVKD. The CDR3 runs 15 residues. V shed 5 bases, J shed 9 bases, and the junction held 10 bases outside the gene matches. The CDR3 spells CATSARLAGKGEQFF. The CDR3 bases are TGTGCCACCAGTGCTAGGCTAGCGGGAAAAGGTGAGCAGTTCTTC.

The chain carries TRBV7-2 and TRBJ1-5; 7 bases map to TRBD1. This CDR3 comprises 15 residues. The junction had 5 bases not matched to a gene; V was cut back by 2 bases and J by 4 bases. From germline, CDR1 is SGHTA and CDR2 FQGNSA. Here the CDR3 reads CASSLLGGENQPQHF. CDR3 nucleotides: TGTGCCAGCAGCTTATTAGGGGGCGAAAATCAGCCCCAGCATTTT. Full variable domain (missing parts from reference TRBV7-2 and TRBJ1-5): GAGVSQSPSNKVTEKGKDVELRCDPISGHTALYWYRQSLGQGLEFLIYFQGNSAPDKSGLPSDRFSAERTGGSVSTLTIQRTQQEDSAVYLCASSLLGGENQPQHFGDGTRLSIL.

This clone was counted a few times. In nucleotides, the CDR3 is TGTGCCAGCAGTGCCCGCGGGACAGGTAGCACAGATACGCAGTATTTT. It encodes CASSARGTGSTDTQYF. This chain uses TRBV28 with TRBJ2-3, with 8 bases identical to TRBD1. The CDR3 extends over 16 amino acids. Germline V gene sequence: CDR1 MDHEN, CDR2 SYDVKM. The ends lost 5 bases at V and 0 bases at J; junction bases unmatched: 7.

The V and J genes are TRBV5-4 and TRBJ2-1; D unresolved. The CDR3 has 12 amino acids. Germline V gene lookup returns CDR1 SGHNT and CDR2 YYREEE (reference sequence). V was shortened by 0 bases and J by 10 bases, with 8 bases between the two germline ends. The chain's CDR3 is CASSLASSEQFF. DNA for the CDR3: TGTGCCAGCAGCTTGGCCTCGTCCGAGCAGTTCTTC.

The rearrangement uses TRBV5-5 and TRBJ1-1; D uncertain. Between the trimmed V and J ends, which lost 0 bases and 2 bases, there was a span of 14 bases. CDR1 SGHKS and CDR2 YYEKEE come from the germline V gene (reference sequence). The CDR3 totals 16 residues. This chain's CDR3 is CASSLALAAGNTEAFF. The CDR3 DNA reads TGTGCCAGCAGCTTGGCTCTTGCAGCGGGAAACACTGAAGCTTTCTTT.